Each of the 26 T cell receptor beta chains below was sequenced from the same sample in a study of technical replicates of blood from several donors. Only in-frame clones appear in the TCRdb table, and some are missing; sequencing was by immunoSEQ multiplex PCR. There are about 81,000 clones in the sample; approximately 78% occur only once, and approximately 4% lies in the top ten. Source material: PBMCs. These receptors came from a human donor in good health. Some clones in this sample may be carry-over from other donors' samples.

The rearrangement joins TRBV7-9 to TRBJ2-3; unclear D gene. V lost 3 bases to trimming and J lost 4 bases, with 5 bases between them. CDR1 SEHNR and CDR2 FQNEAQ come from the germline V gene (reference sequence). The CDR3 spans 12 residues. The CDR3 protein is CASSLSSDTQYF. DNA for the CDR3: TGTGCCAGCAGCTTGAGTTCAGATACGCAGTATTTT.

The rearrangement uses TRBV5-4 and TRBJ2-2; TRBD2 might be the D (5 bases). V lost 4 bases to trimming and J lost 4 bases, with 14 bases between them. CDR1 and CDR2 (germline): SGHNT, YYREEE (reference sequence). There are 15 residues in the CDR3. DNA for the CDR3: TGTGCCAGCAGCCCGCTGTCGGGGAGCACCGGGGAGCTGTTTTTT. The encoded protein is CASSPLSGSTGELFF.

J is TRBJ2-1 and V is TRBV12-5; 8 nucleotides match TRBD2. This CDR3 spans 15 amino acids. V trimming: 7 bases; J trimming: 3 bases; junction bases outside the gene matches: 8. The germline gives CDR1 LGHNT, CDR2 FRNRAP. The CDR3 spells CASAGGGSSYNEQFF. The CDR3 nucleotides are TGTGCTAGTGCCGGGGGGGGGAGCAGCTACAATGAGCAGTTCTTC. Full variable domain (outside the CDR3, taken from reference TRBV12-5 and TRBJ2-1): DARVTQTPRHKVTEMGQEVTMRCQPILGHNTVFWYRQTMMQGLELLAYFRNRAPLDDSGMPKDRFSAEMPDATLATLKIQPSEPRDSAVYFCASAGGGSSYNEQFFGPGTRLTVL.

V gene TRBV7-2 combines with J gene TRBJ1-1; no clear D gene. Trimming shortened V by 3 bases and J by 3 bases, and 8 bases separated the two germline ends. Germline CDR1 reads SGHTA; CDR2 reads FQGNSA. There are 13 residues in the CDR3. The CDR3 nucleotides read TGTGCCAGCAGCTTCCGGAGGGACACTGAAGCTTTCTTT. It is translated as CASSFRRDTEAFF. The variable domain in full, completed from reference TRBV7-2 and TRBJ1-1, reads GAGVSQSPSNKVTEKGKDVELRCDPISGHTALYWYRQSLGQGLEFLIYFQGNSAPDKSGLPSDRFSAERTGGSVSTLTIQRTQQEDSAVYLCASSFRRDTEAFFGQGTRLTVV.

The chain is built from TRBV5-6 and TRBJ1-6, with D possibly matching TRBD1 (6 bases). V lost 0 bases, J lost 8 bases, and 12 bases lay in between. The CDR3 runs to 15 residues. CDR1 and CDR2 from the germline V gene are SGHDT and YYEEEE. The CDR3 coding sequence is TGTGCCAGCAGCTTGGCCAGGGGTACACATTCACCCCTCCACTTT. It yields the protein CASSLARGTHSPLHF. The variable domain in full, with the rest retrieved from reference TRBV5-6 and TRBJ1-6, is DAGVTQSPTHLIKTRGQQVTLRCSPKSGHDTVSWYQQALGQGPQFIFQYYEEEERQRGNFPDRFSGHQFPNYSSELNVNALLLGDSALYLCASSLARGTHSPLHFGNGTRLTVT.

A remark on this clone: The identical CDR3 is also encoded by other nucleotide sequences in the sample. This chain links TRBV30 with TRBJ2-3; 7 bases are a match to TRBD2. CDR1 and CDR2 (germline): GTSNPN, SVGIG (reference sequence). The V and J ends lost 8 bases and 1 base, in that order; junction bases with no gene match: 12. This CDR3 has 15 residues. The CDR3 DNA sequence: TGTGCCGGAAGCGGGAATGGGGTCGGCACAGATACGCAGTATTTT. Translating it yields CAGSGNGVGTDTQYF. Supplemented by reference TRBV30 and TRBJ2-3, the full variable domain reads SQTIHQWPATLVQPVGSPLSLECTVEGTSNPNLYWYRQAAGRGLQLLFYSVGIGQISSEVPQNLSASRPQDRQFILSSKKLLLSDSGFYLCAGSGNGVGTDTQYFGPGTRLTVL.

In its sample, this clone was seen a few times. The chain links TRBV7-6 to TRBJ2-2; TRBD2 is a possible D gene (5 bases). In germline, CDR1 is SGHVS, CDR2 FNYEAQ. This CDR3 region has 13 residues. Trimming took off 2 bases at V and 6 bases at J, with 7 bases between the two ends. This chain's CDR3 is CASSLKEAGELFF. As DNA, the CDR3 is TGTGCCAGCAGCTTAAAGGAGGCCGGGGAGCTGTTTTTT.

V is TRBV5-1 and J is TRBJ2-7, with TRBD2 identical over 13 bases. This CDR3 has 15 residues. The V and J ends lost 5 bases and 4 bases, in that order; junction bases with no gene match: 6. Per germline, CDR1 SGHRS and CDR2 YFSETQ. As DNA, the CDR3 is TGCGCCAGCAGTTGGACTAGCGGGAGCTCATACGAGCAGTACTTC. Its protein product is CASSWTSGSSYEQYF.

The CDR3 spells CAWNRQGNTEAFF. The CDR3, as DNA: TGTGCCTGGAACCGACAGGGGAACACTGAAGCTTTCTTT. The chain carries TRBV30 and TRBJ1-1; 7 nucleotides align to TRBD1. CDR3 length: 13 residues. The J segment lost 1 base and the V segment lost 4 bases, leaving 3 bases of the junction unmatched. Germline V CDR1 and CDR2: GTSNPN, SVGIG (reference sequence). The complete variable domain, with remaining parts taken from reference TRBV30 and TRBJ1-1, reads SQTIHQWPATLVQPVGSPLSLECTVEGTSNPNLYWYRQAAGRGLQLLFYSVGIGQISSEVPQNLSASRPQDRQFILSSKKLLLSDSGFYLCAWNRQGNTEAFFGQGTRLTVV.

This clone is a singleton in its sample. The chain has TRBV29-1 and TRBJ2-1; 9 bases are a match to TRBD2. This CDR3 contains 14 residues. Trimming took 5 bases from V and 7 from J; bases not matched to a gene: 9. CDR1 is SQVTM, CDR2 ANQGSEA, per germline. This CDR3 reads CSVLAGVYTNEQFF. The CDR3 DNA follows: TGCAGCGTTTTAGCGGGAGTTTATACGAATGAGCAGTTCTTC.

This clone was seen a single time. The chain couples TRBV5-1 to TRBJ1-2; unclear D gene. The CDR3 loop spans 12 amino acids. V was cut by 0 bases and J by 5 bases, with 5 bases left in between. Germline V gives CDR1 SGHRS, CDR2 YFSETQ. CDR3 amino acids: CASSLDGYGYTF. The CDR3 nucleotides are TGCGCCAGCAGCTTGGACGGTTATGGCTACACCTTC.

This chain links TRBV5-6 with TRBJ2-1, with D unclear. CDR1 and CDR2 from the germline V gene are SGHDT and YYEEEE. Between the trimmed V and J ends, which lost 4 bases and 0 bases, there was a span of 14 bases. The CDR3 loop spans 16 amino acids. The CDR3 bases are TGTGCCAGCAGCCATATGACTCCGAGCTCCTACAATGAGCAGTTCTTC. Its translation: CASSHMTPSSYNEQFF.

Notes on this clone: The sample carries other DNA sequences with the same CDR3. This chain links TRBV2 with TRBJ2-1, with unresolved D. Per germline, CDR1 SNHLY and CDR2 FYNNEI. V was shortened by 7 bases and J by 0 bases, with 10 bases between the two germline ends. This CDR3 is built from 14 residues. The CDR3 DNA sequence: TGTGCCAGCAATTTGAGGAGCTCCTACAATGAGCAGTTCTTC. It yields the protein CASNLRSSYNEQFF.

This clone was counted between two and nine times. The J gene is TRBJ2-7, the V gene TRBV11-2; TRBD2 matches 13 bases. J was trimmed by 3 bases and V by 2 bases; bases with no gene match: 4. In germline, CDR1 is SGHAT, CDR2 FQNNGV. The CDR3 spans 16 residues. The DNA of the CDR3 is TGTGCCAGCAGCTTACCGGGACTAGCGGGACGCTACGAGCAGTACTTC. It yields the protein CASSLPGLAGRYEQYF.

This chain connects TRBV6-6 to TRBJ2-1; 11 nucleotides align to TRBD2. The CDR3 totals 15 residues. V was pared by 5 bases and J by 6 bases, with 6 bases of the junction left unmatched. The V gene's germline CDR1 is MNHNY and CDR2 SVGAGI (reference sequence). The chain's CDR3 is CASSTGTSGLNEQFF. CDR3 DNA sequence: TGTGCCAGCAGTACCGGGACTAGCGGACTCAATGAGCAGTTCTTC.

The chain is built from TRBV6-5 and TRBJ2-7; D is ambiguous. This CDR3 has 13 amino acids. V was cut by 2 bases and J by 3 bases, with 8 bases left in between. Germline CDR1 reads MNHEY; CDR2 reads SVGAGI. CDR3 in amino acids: CASSYERFYEQYF. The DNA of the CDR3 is TGTGCCAGCAGTTACGAACGGTTCTACGAGCAGTACTTC.

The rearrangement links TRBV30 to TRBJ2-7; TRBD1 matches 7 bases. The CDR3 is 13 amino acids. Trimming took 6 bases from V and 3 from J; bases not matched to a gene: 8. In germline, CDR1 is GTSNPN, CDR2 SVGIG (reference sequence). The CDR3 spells CACPGQKGYEQYF. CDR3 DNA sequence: TGTGCCTGCCCGGGACAGAAAGGCTACGAGCAGTACTTC. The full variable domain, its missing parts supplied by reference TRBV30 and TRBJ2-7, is SQTIHQWPATLVQPVGSPLSLECTVEGTSNPNLYWYRQAAGRGLQLLFYSVGIGQISSEVPQNLSASRPQDRQFILSSKKLLLSDSGFYLCACPGQKGYEQYFGPGTRLTVT.

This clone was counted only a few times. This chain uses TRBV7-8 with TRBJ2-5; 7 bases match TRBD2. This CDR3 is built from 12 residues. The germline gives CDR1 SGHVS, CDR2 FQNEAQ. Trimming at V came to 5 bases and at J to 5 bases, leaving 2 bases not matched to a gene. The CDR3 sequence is CASSPAGETQYF. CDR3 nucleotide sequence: TGTGCCAGCAGCCCAGCGGGGGAGACCCAGTACTTC.

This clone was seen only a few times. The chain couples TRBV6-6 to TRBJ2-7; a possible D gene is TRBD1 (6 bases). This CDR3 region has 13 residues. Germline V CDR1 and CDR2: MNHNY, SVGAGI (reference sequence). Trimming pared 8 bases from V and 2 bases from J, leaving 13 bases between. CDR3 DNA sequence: TGTGCCAGCGGGTCAGGGGTTACCTACGAGCAGTACTTC. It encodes CASGSGVTYEQYF.

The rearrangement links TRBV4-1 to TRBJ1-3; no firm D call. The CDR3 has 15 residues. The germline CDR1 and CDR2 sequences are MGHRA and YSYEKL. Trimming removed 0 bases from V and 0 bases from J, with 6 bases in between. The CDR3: CASSQDFGSGNTIYF. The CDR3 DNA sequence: TGCGCCAGCAGCCAAGATTTCGGCTCTGGAAACACCATATATTTT.

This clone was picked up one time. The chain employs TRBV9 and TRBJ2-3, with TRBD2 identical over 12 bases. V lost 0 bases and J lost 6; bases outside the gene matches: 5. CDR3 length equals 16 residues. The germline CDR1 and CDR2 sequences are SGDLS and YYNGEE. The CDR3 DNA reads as TGTGCCAGCAGCGTAGCTAGCGGGGGGGTAGCGGATACGCAGTATTTT. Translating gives CASSVASGGVADTQYF.

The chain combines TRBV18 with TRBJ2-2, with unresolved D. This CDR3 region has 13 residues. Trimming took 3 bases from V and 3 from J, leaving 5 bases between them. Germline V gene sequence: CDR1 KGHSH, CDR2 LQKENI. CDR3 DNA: TGTGCCAGCTCACCTCTAGACACCGGGGAGCTGTTTTTT. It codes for CASSPLDTGELFF.

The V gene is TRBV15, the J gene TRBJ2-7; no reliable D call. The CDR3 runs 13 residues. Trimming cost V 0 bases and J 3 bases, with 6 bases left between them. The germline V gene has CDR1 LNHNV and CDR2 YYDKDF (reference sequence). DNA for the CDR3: TGTGCCACCAGCAGAGATTATCTCTACGAGCAGTACTTC. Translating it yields CATSRDYLYEQYF.

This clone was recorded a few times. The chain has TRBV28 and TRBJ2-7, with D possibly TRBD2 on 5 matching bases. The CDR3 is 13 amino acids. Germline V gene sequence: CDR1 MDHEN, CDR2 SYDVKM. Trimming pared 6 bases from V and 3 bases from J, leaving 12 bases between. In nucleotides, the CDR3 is TGTGCCAGCAGGGGTTGGGGAGTCTACGAGCAGTACTTC. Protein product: CASRGWGVYEQYF.

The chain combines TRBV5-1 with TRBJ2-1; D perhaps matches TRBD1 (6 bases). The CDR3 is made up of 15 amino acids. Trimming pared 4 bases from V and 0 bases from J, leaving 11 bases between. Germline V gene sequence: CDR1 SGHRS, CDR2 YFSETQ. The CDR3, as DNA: TGCGCCAGCAGCGAACAGGGTAACTCCTACAATGAGCAGTTCTTC. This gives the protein CASSEQGNSYNEQFF.

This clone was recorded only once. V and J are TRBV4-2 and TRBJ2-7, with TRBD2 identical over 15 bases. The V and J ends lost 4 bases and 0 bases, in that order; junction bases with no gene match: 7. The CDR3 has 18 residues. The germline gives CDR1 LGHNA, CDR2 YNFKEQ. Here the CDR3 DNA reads TGTGCCAGCAGCCGACCGGGACTAGCGGGGGGCCCCTCCTACGAGCAGTACTTC. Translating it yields CASSRPGLAGGPSYEQYF.